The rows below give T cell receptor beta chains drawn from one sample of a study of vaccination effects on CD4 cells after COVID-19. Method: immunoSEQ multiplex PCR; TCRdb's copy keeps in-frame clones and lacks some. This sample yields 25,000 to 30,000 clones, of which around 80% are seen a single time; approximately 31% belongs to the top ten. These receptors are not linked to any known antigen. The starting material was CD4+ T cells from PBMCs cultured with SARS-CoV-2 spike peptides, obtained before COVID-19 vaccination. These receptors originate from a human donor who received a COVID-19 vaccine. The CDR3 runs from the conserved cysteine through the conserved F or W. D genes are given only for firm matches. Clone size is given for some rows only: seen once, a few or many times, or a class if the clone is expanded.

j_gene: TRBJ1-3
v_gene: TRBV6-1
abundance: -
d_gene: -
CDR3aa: CASSEASGNTIYF
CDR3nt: TGTGCCAGCAGTGAAGCTTCTGGAAACACCATATATTTT

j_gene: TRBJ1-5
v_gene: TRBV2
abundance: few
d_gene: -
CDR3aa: CASNWDINQPQHF
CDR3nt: TGTGCCAGCAACTGGGACATAAATCAGCCCCAGCATTTT

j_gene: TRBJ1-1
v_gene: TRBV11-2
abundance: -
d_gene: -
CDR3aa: CASTRGGVGTEAFF
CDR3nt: TGTGCCAGCACCCGCGGGGGCGTGGGGACTGAAGCTTTCTTT

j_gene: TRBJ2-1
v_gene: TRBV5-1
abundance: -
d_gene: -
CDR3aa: CASSDIGGARGNEQFF
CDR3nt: TGCGCCAGCAGCGATATCGGGGGGGCCAGGGGGAATGAGCAGTTCTTC

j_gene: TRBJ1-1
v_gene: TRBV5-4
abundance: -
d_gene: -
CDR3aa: CASSPPRGSHNEAFF
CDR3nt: TGTGCCAGCAGCCCACCCCGTGGGTCCCACAATGAAGCTTTCTTT

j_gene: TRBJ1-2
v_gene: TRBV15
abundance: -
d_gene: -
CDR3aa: CATSRDRSLGEGYTF
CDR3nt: TGTGCCACCAGCAGAGACAGGAGTCTGGGTGAAGGCTACACCTTC

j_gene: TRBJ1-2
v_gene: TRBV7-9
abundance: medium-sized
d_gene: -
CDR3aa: CASSRTSAGKGYTF
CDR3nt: TGTGCCAGCAGCCGGACATCGGCGGGGAAAGGCTACACCTTC

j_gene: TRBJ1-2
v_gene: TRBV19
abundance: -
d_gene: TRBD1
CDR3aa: CASTTGTGGYGYTF
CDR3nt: TGTGCCAGTACTACCGGGACAGGAGGATATGGCTACACCTTC

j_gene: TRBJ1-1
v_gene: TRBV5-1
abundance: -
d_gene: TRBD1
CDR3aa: CASSPGQGGWNTEAFF
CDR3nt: TGCGCCAGCAGCCCAGGACAGGGTGGGTGGAACACTGAAGCTTTCTTT

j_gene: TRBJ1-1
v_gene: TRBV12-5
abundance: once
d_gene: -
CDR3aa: CASGLMGGTEAFF
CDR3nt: TGTGCTAGTGGTTTAATGGGGGGCACTGAAGCTTTCTTT

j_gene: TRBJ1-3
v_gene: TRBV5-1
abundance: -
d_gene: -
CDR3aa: CASSLDRPGNTIYF
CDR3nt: TGCGCCAGCAGCTTGGACAGACCTGGAAACACCATATATTTT

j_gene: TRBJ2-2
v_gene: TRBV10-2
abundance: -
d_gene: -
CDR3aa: CASSERDTGELFF
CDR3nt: TGCGCCAGCAGTGAGCGGGACACCGGGGAGCTGTTTTTT

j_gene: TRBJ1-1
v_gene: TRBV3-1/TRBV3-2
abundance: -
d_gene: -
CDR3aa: CASSLNYRAEAFF
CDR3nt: TGTGCCAGCAGCCTAAACTACAGGGCTGAAGCTTTCTTT

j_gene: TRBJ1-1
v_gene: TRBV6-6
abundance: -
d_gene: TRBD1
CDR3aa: CASSLGQVAFF
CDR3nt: TGTGCCAGCAGCCTAGGACAGGTAGCTTTCTTT